This T cell receptor beta chain was found in a study of response to subunit inactivated influenza vaccine. Study observations and caveats: That few new T cells are recruited by each seasonal influenza vaccination was the authors' suggestion.

TCRdb re-derived calls from the RT-PCR reads in MiXCR, one entry per CDR3 protein. The sample yields about 540,000 distinct CDR3 sequences, roughly 25% seen once. The table lists this clonotype with a few counts. The antigen remains unidentified. The ends were cut back, 6 bases at V and 12 bases at J, with 17 bases in the middle. This CDR3 has 12 amino acids. In germline, CDR1 is LGHDT, CDR2 YNNKEL (reference sequence). These data were also reused for a study on T cells expressing NK-cell markers. This second study notes: As the method of synthesis, 5'RACE template switching with UMIs yielded TCR beta cDNA. There were seven HCMV-seropositive donors and one seronegative donor among the eight sequenced. The study did not resolve the HCMV specificity of expanded NKG2C+ T cell clones.

This specimen consisted of CD4+ T cells sorted from PBMCs, obtained 11 to 12 days after vaccination. The rearrangement uses TRBV3-1 and TRBJ2-5, with D perhaps assigned TRBD1 or TRBD2 (5 bases each). This TCR was recovered from a man in his forties or fifties who received an inactivated influenza vaccine. The CDR3 spells CASSSTGTYEYF. In nucleotides, the CDR3 is TGTGCCAGCAGTTCTACCGGGACGTACGAGTACTTC.